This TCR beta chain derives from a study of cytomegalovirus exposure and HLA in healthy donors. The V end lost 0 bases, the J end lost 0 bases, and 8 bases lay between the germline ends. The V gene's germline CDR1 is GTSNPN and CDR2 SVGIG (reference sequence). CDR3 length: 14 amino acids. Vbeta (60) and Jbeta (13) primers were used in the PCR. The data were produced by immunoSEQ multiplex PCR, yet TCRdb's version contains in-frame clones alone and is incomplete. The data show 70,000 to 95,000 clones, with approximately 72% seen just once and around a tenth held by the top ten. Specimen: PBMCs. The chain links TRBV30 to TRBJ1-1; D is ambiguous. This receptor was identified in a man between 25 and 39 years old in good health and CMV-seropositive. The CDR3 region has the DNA TGTGCCTGGAGTGTCATGTTTTTGAACACTGAAGCTTTCTTT. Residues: CAWSVMFLNTEAFF.